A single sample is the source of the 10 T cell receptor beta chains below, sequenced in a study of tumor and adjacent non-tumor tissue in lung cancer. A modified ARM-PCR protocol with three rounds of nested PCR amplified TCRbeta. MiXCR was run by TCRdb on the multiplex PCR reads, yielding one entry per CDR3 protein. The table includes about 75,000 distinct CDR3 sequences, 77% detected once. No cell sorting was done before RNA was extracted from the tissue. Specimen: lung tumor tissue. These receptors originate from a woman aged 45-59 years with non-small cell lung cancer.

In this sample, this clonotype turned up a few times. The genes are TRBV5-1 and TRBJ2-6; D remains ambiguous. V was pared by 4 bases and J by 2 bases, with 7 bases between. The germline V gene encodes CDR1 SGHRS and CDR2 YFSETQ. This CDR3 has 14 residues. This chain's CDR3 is CASSASPGANVLTF. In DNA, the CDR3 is TGCGCCAGCAGCGCGAGCCCTGGGGCCAACGTCCTGACTTTC.

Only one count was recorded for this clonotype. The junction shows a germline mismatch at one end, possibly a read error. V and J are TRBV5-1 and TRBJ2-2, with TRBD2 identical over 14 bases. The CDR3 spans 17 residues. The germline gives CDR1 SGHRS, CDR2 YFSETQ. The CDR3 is CASSLPRLAGGIGELLF. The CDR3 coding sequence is TGCGCCAGCAGCTTGCCCCGACTAGCGGGAGGGATCGGGGAGCTGTTATTT.

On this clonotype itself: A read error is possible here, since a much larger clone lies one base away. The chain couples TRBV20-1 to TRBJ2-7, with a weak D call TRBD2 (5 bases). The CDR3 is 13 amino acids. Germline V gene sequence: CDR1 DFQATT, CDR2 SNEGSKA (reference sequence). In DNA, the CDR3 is TGCAGTACTAGAGAGGTCGATTACTACGAGCAGTACTTC. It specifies CSTREVDYYEQYF.

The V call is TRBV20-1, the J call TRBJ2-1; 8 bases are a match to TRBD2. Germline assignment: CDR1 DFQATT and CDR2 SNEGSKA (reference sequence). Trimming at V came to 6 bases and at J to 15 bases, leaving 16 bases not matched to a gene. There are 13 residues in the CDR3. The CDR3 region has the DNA TGCAGTGCCCCCGGACTAGCTGGAAGGCCCGGGTTCTTC. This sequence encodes CSAPGLAGRPGFF.

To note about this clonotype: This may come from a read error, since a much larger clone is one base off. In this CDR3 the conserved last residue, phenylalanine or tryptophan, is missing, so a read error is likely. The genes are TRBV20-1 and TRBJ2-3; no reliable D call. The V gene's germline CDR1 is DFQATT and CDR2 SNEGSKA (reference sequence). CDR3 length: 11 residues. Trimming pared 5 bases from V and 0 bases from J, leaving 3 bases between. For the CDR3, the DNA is TGCAGTGCTTTTAGCACAGATACGCAGTATTTA. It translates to CSAFSTDTQYL.

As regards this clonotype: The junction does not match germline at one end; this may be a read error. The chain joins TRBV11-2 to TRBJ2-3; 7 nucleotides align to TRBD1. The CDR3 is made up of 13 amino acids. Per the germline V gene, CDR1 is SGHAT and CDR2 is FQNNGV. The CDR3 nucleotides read TGTGACAGCAGCTTAGACAGGGTAGATACTCAGTATTTT. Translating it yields CDSSLDRVDTQYF.

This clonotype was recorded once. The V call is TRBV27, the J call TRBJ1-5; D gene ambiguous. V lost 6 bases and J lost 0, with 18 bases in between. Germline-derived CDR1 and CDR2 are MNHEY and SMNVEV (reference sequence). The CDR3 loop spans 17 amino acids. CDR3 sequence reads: CASSLRAPPDSNQPQHF. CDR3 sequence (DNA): TGTGCCAGCAGCTTGCGGGCCCCCCCCGATAGCAATCAGCCCCAGCATTTT.

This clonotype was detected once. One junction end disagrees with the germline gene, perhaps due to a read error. The CDR3 protein is CTSSPNRGEGGSPLHF. CDR3 sequence (DNA): TGTACCAGCAGCCCGAACAGGGGGGAGGGTGGTTCACCCCTCCACTTT. This chain joins TRBV4-2 and TRBJ1-6, with TRBD1 matching over 8 bases. Looked up from germline, CDR1 is LGHNA and CDR2 is YNFKEQ. This CDR3 region has 16 residues.

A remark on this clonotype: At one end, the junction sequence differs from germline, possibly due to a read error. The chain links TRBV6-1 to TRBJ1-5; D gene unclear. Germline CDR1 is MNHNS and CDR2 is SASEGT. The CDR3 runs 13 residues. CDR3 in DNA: TGTACCAGCAGAGGGCCCTCACTTCAGCCCCAGCATTTT. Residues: CTSRGPSLQPQHF.

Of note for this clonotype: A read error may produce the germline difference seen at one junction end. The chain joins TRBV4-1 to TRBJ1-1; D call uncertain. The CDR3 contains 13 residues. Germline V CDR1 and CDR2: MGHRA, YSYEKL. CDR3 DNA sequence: TGCGCCAGCAGCCAAGAACTTAGCAGTGAGGCTCTCTTT. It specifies CASSQELSSEALF.